This TCR beta chain derives from a study of control samples from healthy donors and cancer patients. Sequenced by immunoSEQ multiplex PCR; TCRdb stores in-frame clones only, minus some. Among about 94,000 clones, 90% were seen once, and the ten largest hold about 4%. Germline trimming cut 5 bases from V and 0 bases from J; bases unmatched to any gene: 6. CDR3 length: 15 amino acids. Looked up from germline, CDR1 is SGHRS and CDR2 is YFSETQ. The V and J genes are TRBV5-1 and TRBJ2-7; TRBD1 aligns across 9 bases. The clonotype originates from a woman between 18 and 29 years old in good health. Sequencing used blood. The CDR3 sequence is CASSYGDRVSYEQYF. The CDR3 nucleotides are TGCGCCAGCAGTTACGGGGACAGGGTCTCCTACGAGCAGTACTTC.